This T cell receptor beta chain was recorded in a study of OX40 agonist ivuxolimab in advanced cancers. Trimming took 6 bases from V and 3 from J; bases not matched to a gene: 11. The CDR3 is made up of 15 amino acids. Germline V lookup: CDR1 MNHEY, CDR2 SMNVEV (reference sequence). This table comes from immunoSEQ multiplex PCR, and its TCRdb copy is limited to in-frame clones, with some not included. The repertoire holds some 80,000 clones, with around nine tenths as singletons. The TCR originated in an adult with an advanced solid tumor such as melanoma, head and neck, liver or kidney cancer. Sequencing was performed on CD4+ or CD8+ T cells sorted from blood, taken in a trial of the OX40 agonist ivuxolimab. The V call is TRBV27, the J call TRBJ2-7; 7 nucleotides agree with TRBD1. As DNA, the CDR3 is TGTGCCAGCAGGGGCCTGACAGGGAAAGGCTACGAGCAGTACTTC. Encoded protein: CASRGLTGKGYEQYF.